Shown below are 26 T cell receptor beta chains from a single sample sequenced in a study of a mutant IDH1 vaccine in newly diagnosed glioma. The assay was immunoSEQ multiplex PCR, and TCRdb's table has in-frame clones only and misses some. This table has tens of thousands of clones, around 75% appearing once. The time point denotes: week 47, end of study. With topical imiquimod, each dose of the vaccine consisted of 300 ug of mutant IDH1 20-mer peptide. Antigen specificity for these receptors is unknown. The sequences come from PBMCs, collected from a glioma patient whose treatment included an IDH1 peptide vaccine. These receptors originate from a man aged 35-49 years with glioma.

This sequence joins TRBV15 and TRBJ2-7; D gene uncertain. The germline gives CDR1 LNHNV, CDR2 YYDKDF (reference sequence). V was shortened by 0 bases and J by 0 bases, with 9 bases between the two germline ends. There are 15 residues in the CDR3. CDR3 nucleotide sequence: TGTGCCACCAGCAGAGAGTCGGGTAGCTCCTACGAGCAGTACTTC. Translated, it gives CATSRESGSSYEQYF. The full variable domain, completed using reference TRBV15 and TRBJ2-7, is DAMVIQNPRYQVTQFGKPVTLSCSQTLNHNVMYWYQQKSSQAPKLLFHYYDKDFNNEADTPDNFQSRRPNTSFCFLDIRSPGLGDTAMYLCATSRESGSSYEQYFGPGTRLTVT.

The V call is TRBV6-1, the J call TRBJ1-2, with 7 bases fitting TRBD1. Trimming at V came to 7 bases and at J to 8 bases, leaving 10 bases not matched to a gene. Germline loops: CDR1 MNHNS, CDR2 SASEGT. The CDR3 length is 13 residues. The CDR3 spells CASTSDRASGYTF. Written as DNA, the CDR3 is TGTGCCAGCACCTCAGACAGGGCGTCGGGCTACACCTTC.

V gene TRBV7-2 combines with J gene TRBJ1-2, with 9 positions matching TRBD1. CDR1 SGHTA and CDR2 FQGNSA come from the germline V gene. The CDR3 loop spans 13 amino acids. J was trimmed by 8 bases and V by 10 bases; bases with no gene match: 11. CDR3 bases: TGTGCCACCAACCCGGACAGGGGTATCGGCTACACCTTC. It is translated as CATNPDRGIGYTF.

This clone was seen a handful of times. No conserved phenylalanine or tryptophan ends this CDR3, so it is likely a read error. The limits of the CDR3 on the DNA are not certain, so only TCRdb's listed CDR3 is given. CDR3 amino acids: CSARDVGRGH. The V gene is TRBV20-1, the J gene TRBJ2-7; the table assigns TRBD1, which was not confirmed against the DNA. Ends included, the CDR3 has 10 residues. Per germline, CDR1 DFQATT and CDR2 SNEGSKA (reference sequence).

This clone was counted a few times. This rearrangement joins TRBV5-1 to TRBJ2-6, with D unresolved. Looked up from germline, CDR1 is SGHRS and CDR2 is YFSETQ. Trimming shortened V by 0 bases and J by 4 bases, and 11 bases separated the two germline ends. The CDR3 consists of 16 residues. As DNA, the CDR3 is TGCGCCAGCAGCTTGGCCCTGGAGTACGGGGCCAACGTCCTGACTTTC. This sequence encodes CASSLALEYGANVLTF. The entire variable domain, with the rest obtained from reference TRBV5-1 and TRBJ2-6, is as follows: KAGVTQTPRYLIKTRGQQVTLSCSPISGHRSVSWYQQTPGQGLQFLFEYFSETQRNKGNFPGRFSGRQFSNSRSEMNVSTLELGDSALYLCASSLALEYGANVLTFGAGSRLTVL.

The CDR3 sequence is CASSPGTGGLIEQFF. The CDR3 DNA sequence: TGTGCCAGCAGCCCCGGGACAGGGGGCTTGATTGAGCAGTTCTTC. The chain is built from TRBV7-9 and TRBJ2-1; TRBD1 matches 12 bases. Germline V CDR1 and CDR2: SEHNR, FQNEAQ (reference sequence). This CDR3 spans 15 amino acids. With 5 bases clipped from V and 9 bases from J, the junction kept 8 bases outside the gene matches.

In its sample, this clone was seen once. The chain has TRBV5-4 and TRBJ2-3, with a weak D call TRBD1 (5 bases). The V gene's germline CDR1 is SGHNT and CDR2 YYREEE (reference sequence). Trimming took off 4 bases at V and 2 bases at J, with 5 bases between the two ends. This CDR3 has 12 amino acids. CDR3 amino acids: CASSGHTDTQYF. The DNA for the CDR3 is TGTGCCAGCAGCGGACACACAGATACGCAGTATTTT.

This clone has more than one count but fewer than ten. V usage is TRBV4-1 and J usage is TRBJ2-3; 10 nucleotides match TRBD2. The CDR3 consists of 17 residues. The germline CDR1 and CDR2 sequences are MGHRA and YSYEKL. V trimming: 3 bases; J trimming: 2 bases; junction bases outside the gene matches: 8. CDR3 DNA sequence: TGCGCCAGCAGCCATCGCGGAGCGGGAGGGGTCACAGATACGCAGTATTTT. Encoded protein: CASSHRGAGGVTDTQYF.

The chain joins TRBV25-1 to TRBJ1-3; D ambiguous. Germline-derived CDR1 and CDR2 are MGHDK and SYGVNS. With 2 bases removed from V and 0 bases from J, the gap between germline ends came to 8 bases. This CDR3 contains 15 residues. In DNA form, the CDR3 reads TGTGCCAGCAGTGAACGTCGGTCCTCTGGAAACACCATATATTTT. This translates into CASSERRSSGNTIYF.

This clone was recorded only once. The V and J genes are TRBV19 and TRBJ2-5; possibly TRBD2 for D (6 bases). Germline loops: CDR1 LNHDA, CDR2 SQIVND (reference sequence). V was cut by 0 bases and J by 4 bases, with 15 bases left in between. The CDR3 contains 16 residues. In nucleotides, the CDR3 is TGTGCCAGTAGTATAGATGCACTGGAGGGCCGAGAGACCCAGTACTTC. Its translation is CASSIDALEGRETQYF.

V is TRBV6-5 and J is TRBJ2-5; tentatively, D is TRBD2 (5 bases). The CDR3 loop spans 11 amino acids. The V end lost 7 bases, the J end lost 7 bases, and 10 bases lay between the germline ends. CDR1 MNHEY and CDR2 SVGAGI come from the germline V gene. Here the CDR3 reads CASTHGGTQYF. CDR3 sequence (DNA): TGTGCCAGCACTCACGGAGGGACCCAGTACTTC.

This clone came up a few times. In DNA form, the CDR3 reads TGCAGCGTTGGACTAGCGGGAGGCGGCTCCTACAATGAGCAGTTCTTC. Amino acid sequence: CSVGLAGGGSYNEQFF. The chain recombines TRBV29-1 with TRBJ2-1, with 13 bases identical to TRBD2. The trim removed 4 bases at V and 0 bases at J, leaving 3 bases unmatched. Per germline, CDR1 SQVTM and CDR2 ANQGSEA. The CDR3 has 16 amino acids.

The chain employs TRBV4-1 and TRBJ1-2; D perhaps matches TRBD1 (5 bases). Trimming took 0 bases from V and 5 from J, leaving 13 bases between them. Looked up from germline, CDR1 is MGHRA and CDR2 is YSYEKL. This CDR3 is 15 amino acids long. CDR3 DNA: TGCGCCAGCAGCCAAGAGGGCAGCGGGGGGTATGGCTACACCTTC. Its protein is CASSQEGSGGYGYTF.

The chain recombines TRBV14 with TRBJ2-5, with no clear D. Per germline, CDR1 SGHDN and CDR2 FVKESK. V was trimmed by 2 bases and J by 2 bases, leaving 0 bases between them. This CDR3 spans 11 amino acids. The CDR3 region is CASSQQETQYF. The DNA of the CDR3 is TGTGCCAGCAGCCAACAAGAGACCCAGTACTTC.

The rearrangement joins TRBV7-6 to TRBJ2-7, with D uncertain. The germline V gene encodes CDR1 SGHVS and CDR2 FNYEAQ. V was clipped by 0 bases and J by 1 base, with 19 bases between them. The CDR3 is 18 residues long. The CDR3 region is CASSLAVHGRDLSYEQYF. The CDR3 region has the DNA TGTGCCAGCAGCTTAGCTGTTCATGGAAGGGATCTTTCCTACGAGCAGTACTTC.

V is TRBV6-6 and J is TRBJ1-1; 7 bases fit TRBD1. This CDR3 spans 13 amino acids. The germline CDR1 and CDR2 sequences are MNHNY and SVGAGI (reference sequence). After removal of 7 bases from V and 7 bases from J, the junction contained 9 bases not matched to a gene. The CDR3 here is CASTRQTGYEAFF. CDR3 in DNA: TGTGCCAGCACCCGACAGACAGGGTATGAAGCTTTCTTT.

V is TRBV9 and J is TRBJ2-3; 9 nucleotides match TRBD2. J was trimmed by 8 bases and V by 0 bases; bases with no gene match: 10. Germline V CDR1 and CDR2: SGDLS, YYNGEE. The CDR3 loop spans 16 amino acids. This CDR3 is CASSVDVAGVEGTQYF. CDR3 in DNA: TGTGCCAGCAGCGTAGACGTAGCGGGAGTGGAGGGTACGCAGTATTTT.

The rearrangement links TRBV19 to TRBJ2-1, with TRBD1 as a possible D gene (6 bases). The germline CDR1 and CDR2 sequences are LNHDA and SQIVND (reference sequence). Trimming left V 6 bases short and J 5 bases short, with 11 bases between. CDR3 length: 13 amino acids. The CDR3 DNA reads TGTGCCAGTAGCAACAGGGTCGACAATGAGCAGTTCTTC. Amino acid sequence: CASSNRVDNEQFF. The full variable domain, completed using reference TRBV19 and TRBJ2-1, is DGGITQSPKYLFRKEGQNVTLSCEQNLNHDAMYWYRQDPGQGLRLIYYSQIVNDFQKGDIAEGYSVSREKKESFPLTVTSAQKNPTAFYLCASSNRVDNEQFFGPGTRLTVL.

This clone came up once. The gene calls are TRBV11-3 and TRBJ2-3, with a tentative D call TRBD2 (7 bases). Trimming left V 6 bases short and J 10 bases short, with 14 bases between. Germline V gene sequence: CDR1 SGHNT, CDR2 YENEEA. The CDR3 consists of 12 residues. The CDR3 nucleotides read TGTGCCAGCAGACAAGGCGGGGGCCCGCAGTATTTT. Protein sequence: CASRQGGGPQYF.

V usage is TRBV29-1 and J usage is TRBJ2-7; D is possibly TRBD1 (7 bases). CDR3 length: 14 amino acids. V was trimmed by 6 bases and J by 7 bases, leaving 22 bases between them. Germline V CDR1 and CDR2: SQVTM, ANQGSEA. This CDR3 reads CSVARDSSGGEQYF. DNA for the CDR3: TGCAGCGTCGCTCGGGACTCTTCAGGGGGAGAGCAGTACTTC.

The V and J genes are TRBV5-1 and TRBJ2-1; D remains unclear. The CDR3 is made up of 17 amino acids. Trimming shortened V by 0 bases and J by 5 bases, and 18 bases separated the two germline ends. The germline CDR1 and CDR2 sequences are SGHRS and YFSETQ. In DNA form, the CDR3 reads TGCGCCAGCAGCTTGGTTTTGTTAGAGACTGTTCACAATGAGCAGTTCTTC. Protein product: CASSLVLLETVHNEQFF.

The chain uses TRBV19 and TRBJ2-7, with a weak D call TRBD1 (6 bases). The CDR3 loop spans 13 amino acids. V dropped 6 bases and J dropped 1 base, with 10 bases sitting between them. CDR1 LNHDA and CDR2 SQIVND come from the germline V gene (reference sequence). CDR3 bases: TGTGCCAGTAGGGCAGGGGTATCCTACGAGCAGTACTTC. Residues: CASRAGVSYEQYF.

This clone was seen only a few times. CDR3: CASRTGKNTEAFF. CDR3 in DNA: TGTGCCAGCAGGACGGGGAAGAACACTGAAGCTTTCTTT. The V call is TRBV5-6, the J call TRBJ1-1; no clear D. The V end lost 5 bases, the J end lost 1 base, and 9 bases lay between the germline ends. The CDR3 totals 13 residues. Germline V lookup: CDR1 SGHDT, CDR2 YYEEEE.

The V call is TRBV7-9, the J call TRBJ2-1, with 10 bases aligning to TRBD2. Germline trimming cut 6 bases from V and 10 bases from J; bases unmatched to any gene: 12. The CDR3 loop spans 15 amino acids. In germline, CDR1 is SEHNR, CDR2 FQNEAQ (reference sequence). CDR3 coding DNA: TGTGCCAGCAGAGTCGGACTAGCGGAGGGGGGGGAGCAGTTCTTC. It specifies CASRVGLAEGGEQFF.

V is TRBV6-4 and J is TRBJ1-1; weak D call: TRBD1 (5 bases). Trimming took off 2 bases at V and 0 bases at J, with 10 bases between the two ends. The CDR3 has 15 amino acids. Germline CDR1 MRHNA, CDR2 SNTAGT. CDR3 region: CASSDATGLNTEAFF. The CDR3 DNA reads as TGTGCCAGCAGTGACGCCACAGGATTGAACACTGAAGCTTTCTTT.

This chain connects TRBV14 to TRBJ2-5; a possible D gene is TRBD1 (6 bases). Trimming took 4 bases from V and 1 from J, leaving 13 bases between them. This CDR3 is built from 15 residues. CDR1 is SGHDN and CDR2 is FVKESK in the germline V gene. The CDR3 sequence is CASSRLDSLQETQYF. In DNA form, the CDR3 reads TGTGCCAGCAGCCGTCTGGACAGCCTCCAAGAGACCCAGTACTTC.